These 11 T cell receptor beta chains were all obtained from the same sample, sequenced in a study of blood T cell repertoires in COVID-19. This table comes from immunoSEQ multiplex PCR, and its TCRdb copy is limited to in-frame clones, with some not included. The sample holds 150,000 or so clones, about 89% seen once. Sequencing used peripheral blood. These receptors originate from a woman in her sixties or seventies with COVID-19, enrolled during active disease.

Here the CDR3 reads CAWTIWTGKNTEAFF. The CDR3 bases are TGTGCCTGGACCATTTGGACAGGGAAGAACACTGAAGCTTTCTTT. The genes are TRBV30 and TRBJ1-1; 8 positions match TRBD1. Germline CDR1 reads GTSNPN; CDR2 reads SVGIG (reference sequence). The CDR3 extends over 15 amino acids. Unmatched junction bases numbered 8, after V lost 4 bases and J lost 1 base. The entire variable domain, with the rest obtained from reference TRBV30 and TRBJ1-1, is as follows: SQTIHQWPATLVQPVGSPLSLECTVEGTSNPNLYWYRQAAGRGLQLLFYSVGIGQISSEVPQNLSASRPQDRQFILSSKKLLLSDSGFYLCAWTIWTGKNTEAFFGQGTRLTVV.

Comments on this clone: Other DNA sequences within the sample encode an identical CDR3. This sequence joins TRBV12-3 or TRBV12-4 and TRBJ1-2; tentatively, D is TRBD1 (5 bases). The V end was cut by 6 bases, the J end by 8 bases, with 13 bases between. The CDR3 sequence is 12 residues long. CDR3 amino acids: CASSLGAGGYTF. Written as DNA, the CDR3 is TGTGCCAGCAGCCTAGGGGCGGGGGGCTACACCTTC.

The rearrangement joins TRBV18 to TRBJ2-1; TRBD2 matches at 12 bases. With V trimmed by 6 bases and J by 8 bases, 17 bases remained unmatched. Germline CDR1 is KGHSH and CDR2 is LQKENI. The CDR3 runs to 18 residues. For the CDR3, the DNA is TGTGCCAGCTCTTCGTCGACTAGCGGGGGATGGAGGGTCGATGAGCAGTTCTTC. This sequence encodes CASSSSTSGGWRVDEQFF. The full variable domain, rest sourced from reference TRBV18 and TRBJ2-1, is NAGVMQNPRHLVRRRGQEARLRCSPMKGHSHVYWYRQLPEEGLKFMVYLQKENIIDESGMPKERFSAEFPKEGPSILRIQQVVRGDSAAYFCASSSSTSGGWRVDEQFFGPGTRLTVL.

This clone was observed a few times. The chain joins TRBV7-9 to TRBJ2-1; D unclear. V was clipped by 1 base and J by 6 bases, with 13 bases between them. CDR1 is SEHNR, CDR2 FQNEAQ, per germline (reference sequence). CDR3 size: 15 residues. The CDR3 coding sequence is TGTGCCAGCAGCTTAGGGCTCGACTGGTCCAATGAGCAGTTCTTC. This encodes CASSLGLDWSNEQFF.

The CDR3 DNA reads TGCGCCAGCAGCCACCGAGGGACTGAAGCTTTCTTT. The encoded protein is CASSHRGTEAFF. The chain combines TRBV4-1 with TRBJ1-1; D unresolved. Trimming shortened V by 3 bases and J by 5 bases, and 7 bases separated the two germline ends. Germline CDR1 and CDR2: MGHRA and YSYEKL. The CDR3 has 12 residues.

The chain employs TRBV5-3 and TRBJ1-3; a possible D gene is TRBD1 (5 bases). TRBV5-3 is marked as an open reading frame, function uncertain. The CDR3 consists of 14 residues. The V and J ends lost 5 bases and 0 bases respectively, with 9 bases between them. The CDR3 sequence is CARRETDSGNTIYF. For the CDR3, the DNA is TGTGCCAGAAGGGAGACAGACTCTGGAAACACCATATATTTT.

This rearrangement joins TRBV3-1 (or the pseudogene TRBV3-2) to TRBJ1-6; D call uncertain. The CDR3 contains 12 residues. V lost 8 bases and J lost 7, with 9 bases in between. In germline, CDR1 is LGHDT, CDR2 YNNKEL (reference sequence). As DNA, the CDR3 is TGTGCCAGCCGTCGCGGGAATTCACCCCTCCACTTT. This codes for CASRRGNSPLHF.

This rearrangement joins TRBV18 to TRBJ1-1, with D tentatively TRBD1 (5 bases). This CDR3 has 14 amino acids. Trimming removed 1 base from V and 1 base from J, with 7 bases in between. Germline lookup yields CDR1 KGHSH and CDR2 LQKENI. The DNA of the CDR3 is TGTGCCAGCTCACCACGGGGGGGGAACACTGAAGCTTTCTTT. This encodes CASSPRGGNTEAFF.

The CDR3 coding sequence is TGCGCCAGCAGTAGTGGCAGGGGGCGCGAAGTCGATGGCTACACCTTC. This encodes CASSSGRGREVDGYTF. The chain recombines TRBV23-1 with TRBJ1-2; 8 bases are shared with TRBD1. TRBV23-1 is noted as an ORF with a role that remains uncertain. With V trimmed by 5 bases and J by 6 bases, 14 bases remained unmatched. This CDR3 has 16 residues.

The CDR3 DNA follows: TGTGCCAGCAGTCAAAGACAGGGGCCCGGGGAGCTGTTTTTT. It yields the protein CASSQRQGPGELFF. The V gene is TRBV27, the J gene TRBJ2-2; 8 nucleotides align to TRBD1. This CDR3 has 14 amino acids. Germline lookup yields CDR1 MNHEY and CDR2 SMNVEV (reference sequence). The V gene end was trimmed by 5 bases and the J gene end by 6 bases; junction bases not matched to a gene: 5.

This rearrangement joins TRBV3-1 (or the pseudogene TRBV3-2) to TRBJ2-2; 13 bases map to TRBD2. The ends lost 4 bases at V and 4 bases at J; junction bases unmatched: 3. Germline V lookup: CDR1 LGHDT, CDR2 YNNKEL (reference sequence). This CDR3 comprises 16 residues. The CDR3 spells CASSRTSGGSTGELFF. The CDR3 DNA follows: TGTGCCAGCAGCCGGACTAGCGGGGGATCCACCGGGGAGCTGTTTTTT.